Shown below are 18 T cell receptor beta chains from a single sample sequenced in a study of PD-1 blockade in classical Hodgkin lymphoma. Clones were sequenced by immunoSEQ multiplex PCR, and TCRdb holds only the in-frame ones, with some missing. The top ten clones hold 13% of a sample with around 40,000 clones, roughly 78% of them seen once. With no exception, relapse followed autologous stem cell transplantation in all patients, and brentuximab vedotin exposure varied. Sequences were derived from peripheral blood mononuclear cells (PBMCs), sampled at baseline. These receptors were collected from a human donor with classical Hodgkin lymphoma.

The rearrangement uses TRBV5-6 and TRBJ2-2; no clear D. The ends were cut back, 4 bases at V and 8 bases at J, with 15 bases in the middle. The V gene's germline CDR1 is SGHDT and CDR2 YYEEEE. The CDR3 is 14 amino acids. In DNA, the CDR3 is TGTGCCAGCAGCCCTGGCGAATCGTCGGGGGAGCTGTTTTTT. Amino acid sequence: CASSPGESSGELFF.

The rearrangement uses TRBV5-6 and TRBJ2-7; D not resolved. CDR1 SGHDT and CDR2 YYEEEE come from the germline V gene. This CDR3 comprises 15 residues. V was pared by 2 bases and J by 0 bases, with 12 bases between. In DNA form, the CDR3 reads TGTGCCAGCAGCTTACCGGGCCCAAGCTCCTACGAGCAGTACTTC. Translating it yields CASSLPGPSSYEQYF.

The chain recombines TRBV6-8 with TRBJ1-2; D unresolved. The germline V and J ends were trimmed by 6 bases and 7 bases, with 9 bases remaining between them. The germline V gene encodes CDR1 MNHGY and CDR2 SAAAGT. The CDR3 runs 11 residues. The CDR3 here is CASSPLFGYTF. CDR3 DNA sequence: TGTGCCAGCAGCCCGTTATTTGGCTACACCTTC.

The CDR3 DNA reads as TGTGCCAGCAGCTCCCGGGACAGGGAAGACGGGGAGCTGTTTTTT. This sequence encodes CASSSRDREDGELFF. This chain links TRBV11-1 with TRBJ2-2; 9 nucleotides align to TRBD1. Germline CDR1 reads SGHAT; CDR2 reads FQDESV (reference sequence). The CDR3 contains 15 residues. Trimming took 4 bases from V and 7 from J; bases not matched to a gene: 7. Using reference TRBV11-1 and TRBJ2-2 for the parts outside the CDR3, the full variable domain is EAEVAQSPRYKITEKSQAVAFWCDPISGHATLYWYRQILGQGPELLVQFQDESVVDDSQLPKDRFSAERLKGVDSTLKIQPAELGDSAMYLCASSSRDREDGELFFGEGSRLTVL.

The chain employs TRBV13 and TRBJ2-2, with 8 positions matching TRBD2. V was clipped by 2 bases and J by 6 bases; unmatched bases: 2. This CDR3 contains 14 residues. The germline gives CDR1 PRHDT, CDR2 FYEKMQ (reference sequence). This CDR3 is CASSLKAGAGELFF. CDR3 DNA sequence: TGTGCCAGCAGCTTAAAAGCGGGGGCCGGGGAGCTGTTTTTT. Based on the CDR3 plus reference TRBV13 and TRBJ2-2, the full variable domain is AAGVIQSPRHLIKEKRETATLKCYPIPRHDTVYWYQQGPGQDPQFLISFYEKMQSDKGSIPDRFSAQQFSDYHSELNMSSLELGDSALYFCASSLKAGAGELFFGEGSRLTVL.

V gene TRBV5-1 combines with J gene TRBJ2-3; 9 nucleotides match TRBD2. Germline CDR1 SGHRS, CDR2 YFSETQ. Losses at the gene ends were 6 bases for V and 5 bases for J; bases not matched to a gene: 10. This CDR3 is built from 15 residues. The CDR3 here is CASMEVAGVRDTQYF. CDR3 coding DNA: TGCGCCAGCATGGAGGTAGCGGGGGTTAGAGATACGCAGTATTTT. Using reference TRBV5-1 and TRBJ2-3 for the parts outside the CDR3, the full variable domain is KAGVTQTPRYLIKTRGQQVTLSCSPISGHRSVSWYQQTPGQGLQFLFEYFSETQRNKGNFPGRFSGRQFSNSRSEMNVSTLELGDSALYLCASMEVAGVRDTQYFGPGTRLTVL.

This rearrangement joins TRBV2 to TRBJ2-7, with 10 nucleotides matching TRBD1. Germline loops: CDR1 SNHLY, CDR2 FYNNEI. The CDR3 runs 13 residues. Germline trimming cut 9 bases from V and 6 bases from J; bases unmatched to any gene: 8. The CDR3 DNA follows: TGTGCCAGGGGGACAGGGGTGATGCGCGAGCAGTACTTC. Encoded protein: CARGTGVMREQYF. Full variable domain (rest looked up from reference TRBV2 and TRBJ2-7): EPEVTQTPSHQVTQMGQEVILRCVPISNHLYFYWYRQILGQKVEFLVSFYNNEISEKSEIFDDQFSVERPDGSNFTLKIRSTKLEDSAMYFCARGTGVMREQYFGPGTRLTVT.

This clone has just a few counts. The chain is built from TRBV2 and TRBJ1-1; no firm D call. Between the trimmed V and J ends, which lost 1 base and 10 bases, there was a span of 16 bases. Germline V gives CDR1 SNHLY, CDR2 FYNNEI. CDR3 size: 14 residues. The CDR3, as DNA: TGTGCCAGCAGTGAAGGAATCCGGGCCCCAGGAGCTTTCTTT. It specifies CASSEGIRAPGAFF.

This clone has a handful of counts. The chain couples TRBV14 to TRBJ2-1, with 7 positions matching TRBD1. The germline V gene encodes CDR1 SGHDN and CDR2 FVKESK. The V gene end was trimmed by 4 bases and the J gene end by 4 bases; junction bases not matched to a gene: 1. CDR3 length: 13 amino acids. The CDR3 spells CASSPGQYNEQFF. In DNA, the CDR3 is TGTGCCAGCAGCCCGGGACAGTACAATGAGCAGTTCTTC.

CDR3 amino acids: CASSPGLGNTGELFF. The CDR3 bases are TGTGCCAGCAGCCCGGGACTAGGAAACACCGGGGAGCTGTTTTTT. The chain links TRBV11-2 to TRBJ2-2; TRBD2 matches at 8 bases. Germline-derived CDR1 and CDR2 are SGHAT and FQNNGV. The trim removed 5 bases at V and 2 bases at J, leaving 4 bases unmatched. CDR3 size: 15 residues.

This chain joins TRBV20-1 and TRBJ2-7; D is ambiguous. The CDR3 contains 11 residues. V was pared by 5 bases and J by 3 bases, with 8 bases between. CDR1 is DFQATT and CDR2 is SNEGSKA in the germline V gene (reference sequence). CDR3 region: CSAQWHYEQYF. For the CDR3, the DNA is TGCAGTGCTCAGTGGCACTACGAGCAGTACTTC.

The genes are TRBV5-8 and TRBJ1-2; D gene uncertain. Germline V gene lookup returns CDR1 SGHTS and CDR2 YDEGEE. The V and J ends lost 5 bases and 7 bases respectively, with 12 bases between them. The CDR3 is 12 amino acids. CDR3 sequence: CASRQLIGGYTF. CDR3 in DNA: TGTGCCAGCAGACAACTCATAGGTGGCTACACCTTC.

The chain links TRBV2 to TRBJ1-1; tentatively, D is TRBD1 (6 bases). This CDR3 is 15 amino acids long. Germline CDR1 and CDR2: SNHLY and FYNNEI. Trimming took off 3 bases at V and 4 bases at J, with 15 bases between the two ends. CDR3 sequence reads: CASSDLGEGGTEAFF. The CDR3 DNA follows: TGTGCCAGCAGTGATCTGGGGGAAGGGGGCACTGAAGCTTTCTTT.

The genes are TRBV29-1 and TRBJ1-2; D may be TRBD1 (6 bases). There are 12 residues in the CDR3. From germline, CDR1 is SQVTM and CDR2 ANQGSEA. V was pared by 7 bases and J by 4 bases, with 13 bases between. The DNA for the CDR3 is TGCAGCGGCATACAGGGCGGCTATGGCTACACCTTC. Its translation is CSGIQGGYGYTF.

The gene calls are TRBV4-3 and TRBJ2-7; D ambiguous. V was trimmed by 1 base and J by 0 bases, leaving 10 bases between them. This CDR3 comprises 15 residues. Germline V gene data show CDR1 as LGHNA and CDR2 as YSLEER. This chain's CDR3 is CASSQAAKPSYEQYF. The CDR3 nucleotides are TGCGCCAGCAGCCAAGCCGCCAAGCCCTCCTACGAGCAGTACTTC.

This clone was seen many times. V is TRBV6-6 and J is TRBJ1-1; a possible D gene is TRBD1 (6 bases). Germline CDR1 and CDR2: MNHNY and SVGAGI (reference sequence). CDR3 length equals 12 residues. V was pared by 8 bases and J by 6 bases, with 13 bases between. CDR3 DNA: TGTGCCAGCTGCCAACAGGGTCCTGAAGCTTTCTTT. Translated, it gives CASCQQGPEAFF.

This clone was detected a few times. The chain joins TRBV15 to TRBJ1-1, with unresolved D. Germline V gene sequence: CDR1 LNHNV, CDR2 YYDKDF (reference sequence). Between the trimmed V and J ends, which lost 0 bases and 1 base, there was a span of 9 bases. The CDR3 is 15 residues long. The CDR3 is CATSREGASNTEAFF. CDR3 nucleotide sequence: TGTGCCACCAGCAGAGAGGGAGCTTCGAACACTGAAGCTTTCTTT.

V usage is TRBV4-3 and J usage is TRBJ2-2, with D maybe TRBD1 (5 bases). The germline V and J ends were trimmed by 2 bases and 5 bases, with 12 bases remaining between them. Germline V gives CDR1 LGHNA, CDR2 YSLEER. The CDR3 is 15 amino acids. CDR3 bases: TGCGCCAGCAGCCAATTCCGCAGACAGACCGGGGAGCTGTTTTTT. Its protein is CASSQFRRQTGELFF.